One sample yielded the 7 T cell receptor beta chains listed below, sequenced in a study of response to subunit inactivated influenza vaccine. MiXCR, applied by TCRdb to the RT-PCR reads, yields one record per CDR3 protein. There are around 320,000 distinct CDR3 sequences in the sample; about 20% occur only once, and approximately 10% lies in the top ten. The specimen was PBMCs from blood, collected about 19 months after vaccination. Receptors were obtained from a man between 50 and 75 years old who received an inactivated influenza vaccine.

The chain carries TRBV13 and TRBJ1-2; D not certain. Germline assignment: CDR1 PRHDT and CDR2 FYEKMQ (reference sequence). The CDR3 covers 13 residues. V was pared by 0 bases and J by 3 bases, with 5 bases between. CDR3 loop: CASSLGFDYGYTF. CDR3 in DNA: TGTGCCAGCAGCTTAGGTTTTGACTATGGCTACACCTTC.

The chain employs TRBV12-3 or TRBV12-4 and TRBJ2-7; a possible D gene is TRBD1 (5 bases). This CDR3 has 13 residues. The V gene lost 6 bases and the J gene lost 1 base, with 10 bases spanning the gap. CDR3 protein: CASSFDSSYEQYF. CDR3 in DNA: TGTGCCAGCAGCTTTGACAGTTCCTACGAGCAGTACTTC.

In nucleotides, the CDR3 is TGTGCCAGCAGGGAACAGGGGCGGGGAGAGACCCAGTACTTC. Amino acid sequence: CASREQGRGETQYF. J is TRBJ2-5 and V is TRBV6-1, with D perhaps TRBD1 (7 bases). Trimming cost V 6 bases and J 4 bases, with 15 bases left between them. This CDR3 has 14 residues. Looked up from germline, CDR1 is MNHNS and CDR2 is SASEGT.

This clonotype occurred a few times. The chain employs TRBV28 and TRBJ1-6, with 8 bases matching TRBD1. This CDR3 is built from 16 residues. The V and J ends lost 7 bases and 7 bases, in that order; junction bases with no gene match: 12. The germline V gene has CDR1 MDHEN and CDR2 SYDVKM. The CDR3 is CASTPRTGFGNSPLHF. The CDR3 coding sequence is TGTGCCAGCACTCCCCGGACAGGGTTCGGGAATTCACCCCTCCACTTT. Drawing the rest from reference TRBV28 and TRBJ1-6, the complete variable domain is DVKVTQSSRYLVKRTGEKVFLECVQDMDHENMFWYRQDPGLGLRLIYFSYDVKMKEKGDIPEGYSVSREKKERFSLILESASTNQTSMYLCASTPRTGFGNSPLHFGNGTRLTVT.

The rearrangement links TRBV29-1 to TRBJ1-1; 7 positions match TRBD1. CDR1 and CDR2 from the germline V gene are SQVTM and ANQGSEA. This CDR3 region has 12 residues. The ends lost 4 bases at V and 5 bases at J; junction bases unmatched: 4. The CDR3 DNA reads as TGCAGCGTTGGAAGGGGGCAGACTGAAGCTTTCTTT. This encodes CSVGRGQTEAFF.

This chain uses TRBV7-9 with TRBJ1-2, with TRBD1 matching over 10 bases. The CDR3 length is 15 residues. Germline V gene lookup returns CDR1 SEHNR and CDR2 FQNEAQ (reference sequence). V shed 2 bases, J shed 5 bases, and the junction held 5 bases outside the gene matches. This CDR3 is CASSLLTGGAYGYTF. In nucleotides, the CDR3 is TGTGCCAGCAGCTTACTGACAGGGGGCGCATATGGCTACACCTTC.

This clonotype was found many times. The chain couples TRBV29-1 to TRBJ1-1, with TRBD1 as a possible D gene (5 bases). Germline CDR1 SQVTM, CDR2 ANQGSEA. Trimming shortened V by 7 bases and J by 0 bases, and 9 bases separated the two germline ends. This CDR3 spans 12 amino acids. The CDR3 loop reads CSAGTVNTEAFF. CDR3 bases: TGCAGCGCTGGGACGGTGAACACTGAAGCTTTCTTT. Full variable domain (rest looked up from reference TRBV29-1 and TRBJ1-1): SAVISQKPSRDICQRGTSLTIQCQVDSQVTMMFWYRQQPGQSLTLIATANQGSEATYESGFVIDKFPISRPNLTFSTLTVSNMSPEDSSIYLCSAGTVNTEAFFGQGTRLTVV.